The 5 T cell receptor beta chains below all came from one sample that was sequenced in a study of shared clonotypes between healthy human individuals. Method: immunoSEQ multiplex PCR; TCRdb's copy keeps in-frame clones and lacks some. The table records some 1,400,000 clones, over 95% of them present only once. Sequencing input: naive CD4+ T cells sorted from blood. Regarding subset: CD45RA+ positively selected. The receptors shown here come from a young man in good health.

The rearrangement uses TRBV5-1 and TRBJ2-3; D is ambiguous. Germline V CDR1 and CDR2: SGHRS, YFSETQ. The V end lost 5 bases, the J end lost 2 bases, and 9 bases lay between the germline ends. This CDR3 is 13 amino acids long. This chain's CDR3 is CASRVTPTDTQYF. The CDR3 bases are TGCGCCAGCAGGGTCACACCCACAGATACGCAGTATTTT.

This clone has only one observation. The CDR3 coding sequence is TGTGCCAGCAGCCAACCGGGTCAAGAGCTGTTTTTT. As protein: CASSQPGQELFF. The chain is built from TRBV7-8 and TRBJ2-2; D unclear. The V gene's germline CDR1 is SGHVS and CDR2 FQNEAQ. The ends were cut back, 5 bases at V and 11 bases at J, with 12 bases in the middle. This CDR3 contains 12 residues.

This chain uses TRBV15 with TRBJ2-1, with D possibly being TRBD2 (6 bases). Germline CDR1 reads LNHNV; CDR2 reads YYDKDF (reference sequence). This CDR3 contains 15 residues. Trimming shortened V by 1 base and J by 6 bases, and 13 bases separated the two germline ends. The CDR3 DNA follows: TGTGCCACCAGCAGAGCGGGACTCCTACCCAATGAGCAGTTCTTC. This encodes CATSRAGLLPNEQFF. Together with reference TRBV15 and TRBJ2-1, the CDR3 gives the full variable domain: DAMVIQNPRYQVTQFGKPVTLSCSQTLNHNVMYWYQQKSSQAPKLLFHYYDKDFNNEADTPDNFQSRRPNTSFCFLDIRSPGLGDTAMYLCATSRAGLLPNEQFFGPGTRLTVL.

The chain links TRBV11-2 to TRBJ2-7, with TRBD2 as a possible D gene (6 bases). With 5 bases removed from V and 4 bases from J, the gap between germline ends came to 18 bases. CDR3 length equals 15 residues. Looked up from germline, CDR1 is SGHAT and CDR2 is FQNNGV. CDR3 protein: CASSPWTTSGYEQYF. Written as DNA, the CDR3 is TGTGCCAGCAGCCCCTGGACTACGAGCGGTTACGAGCAGTACTTC.

This chain links TRBV7-8 with TRBJ1-5; a possible D gene is TRBD1 (5 bases). CDR3 size: 14 residues. With 7 bases removed from V and 4 bases from J, the gap between germline ends came to 14 bases. CDR1 is SGHVS and CDR2 is FQNEAQ in the germline V gene. The CDR3 sequence: CASTPTDRNQPQHF. The CDR3 region has the DNA TGTGCCAGCACCCCTACTGACAGAAATCAGCCCCAGCATTTT.